The clone carrying this T cell receptor (beta chain) was picked up many times. No antigen is known for it. This entry belongs to a study of T cells in Graves' hyperthyroidism and ophthalmopathy. Study-wide points: Among thyroid clonotypes expanded above 0.001, most also appeared in blood. A 13 V-J model separated ophthalmopathy from stable hyperthyroidism.

RNA transcripts served as the template for amplifying TCR beta CDR3 regions. The primer set for the first-round RT-PCR of the TCR CDR3 was HTBI. MiXCR was run by TCRdb on the multiplex PCR reads, yielding one entry per CDR3 protein. The sample lists hundreds of thousands of distinct CDR3 sequences, approximately 40% seen once, with about 8.9% in the top ten. The CDR3 runs to 13 residues. CDR1 is SGHTA, CDR2 FQGTGA, per germline. Trimming shortened V by 6 bases and J by 5 bases, and 14 bases separated the two germline ends. Patients were excluded for uncontrolled infection, other autoimmune disease, pregnancy or lactation.

The chain combines TRBV7-3 with TRBJ2-7, with no clear D. The sequence came from a young man with Graves' hyperthyroidism. Sequenced sample: blood. The CDR3 DNA follows: TGTGCCAGCAGTCCTCAATTGGGGAACGAGCAGTACTTC. Amino acids: CASSPQLGNEQYF.